These T cell receptor beta chains were read from a single sample in a study of T cell clonotyping in hematopoietic cell transplantation. Produced via immunoSEQ multiplex PCR; TCRdb's table is partial and in-frame only. The sample holds some 10,000 clones; about 97% are singletons and the top ten take about 2.4%. The specimen was peripheral blood mononuclear cells, collected 100 days after allogeneic stem cell transplant. The receptors were gathered from a male patient aged 60-70 years who had an allogeneic stem cell transplant from a related donor, so the T cells may come from the graft donor. Some clones in this sample may be carry-over from other donors' samples. Both conserved end residues are part of each CDR3. D genes are given only for firm matches. Expanded clones are given a class, and other clones once, few, many or no size at all.

j_call | v_call | clone_size | cdr3_length | d_call | cdr3_nt | cdr3_aa
TRBJ1-1 | TRBV11-2 | . | 13 | . | TGTGCCAGCAGCCCCTCCTCGAACACTGAAGCTTTCTTT | CASSPSSNTEAFF
TRBJ1-2 | TRBV5-1 | . | 14 | TRBD1 | TGCGCCAGCAGCCCGGACAGGGGTGGCTATGGCTACACCTTC | CASSPDRGGYGYTF
TRBJ2-6 | TRBV8-2 | . | 16 | . | TGTGGCAGAAGCCTGATAACACAAAGTCGGGCCAACGTCCTGACTTTC | CGRSLITQSRANVLTF
TRBJ2-1 | TRBV7-2 | . | 16 | TRBD2 | TGTGCCAGCAGCCGAGGGGAGGCTAGCGGGGGGGCCGTGCAGTTCTTC | CASSRGEASGGAVQFF
TRBJ1-1 | TRBV21-1 | . | 17 | . | TGTGCCTCCCGCAGACGCCAGCGAGATCGGATGAACACTGAAGCTTTCTTT | CASRRRQRDRMNTEAFF
TRBJ2-7 | TRBV6-1 | . | 14 | TRBD1 | TGTGCCACCCGGGGACAGGGAGACTCCTACGAGCAGTACTTC | CATRGQGDSYEQYF
TRBJ1-2 | TRBV30 | . | 13 | . | TGTGCCTGGAGCCAAGTCTGGGGCTATGGCTACACCTTC | CAWSQVWGYGYTF
TRBJ2-3 | TRBV28 | . | 16 | . | TGTGCCAGCAGTCCCTTGGGTGGGGGAAGCACAGATACGCAGTATTTT | CASSPLGGGSTDTQYF
TRBJ1-5 | TRBV19 | . | 14 | . | TGTGCCAGTAGTATTTCGGGGGGCGATCAGCCCCAGCATTTT | CASSISGGDQPQHF
TRBJ1-1 | TRBV7-8 | . | 12 | . | TGTGCCAGCAGCTTAGGTCTGGATGAAGCTTTCTTT | CASSLGLDEAFF
TRBJ1-5 | TRBV6-5 | . | 13 | TRBD1 | TGTGCCAGCAGGCGGGACAGTAATCAGCCCCAGCATTTT | CASRRDSNQPQHF
TRBJ1-1 | TRBV11-2 | . | 13 | . | TGTGCCAGCAGCCTCGGGATAACGGCTGAAGCTTTCTTT | CASSLGITAEAFF
TRBJ2-3 | TRBV7-3 | once | 19 | TRBD2 | TGTGCCAGCAGCCCCAGAGGCCTAGCGGGGGGGCCGGGGACAGATACGCAGTATTTT | CASSPRGLAGGPGTDTQYF
TRBJ1-2 | TRBV7-3 | . | 18 | . | TGTGCCAGCAGCTTACGAGCAGGGGAGGGCAGGGACTTCTATGGCTACACCTTC | CASSLRAGEGRDFYGYTF
TRBJ1-3 | TRBV28 | once | 16 | . | TGTGCCAGCACCACGGCGGACACTTACTCTGGAAACACCATATATTTT | CASTTADTYSGNTIYF
TRBJ1-2 | TRBV29-1 | . | 12 | . | TGCAGCGTTGACCCCAGGGCGGATGGCTACACCTTC | CSVDPRADGYTF
TRBJ2-7 | TRBV2 | . | 16 | . | TGTGCCAGCAGTCCCGGGTGGGGGGCCTACCTATACGAGCAGTACTTC | CASSPGWGAYLYEQYF
TRBJ1-1 | TRBV6-5 | once | 12 | . | TGTGCCAGCAGGGAAGGAGTCTCTGAAGCTTTCTTT | CASREGVSEAFF
TRBJ2-3 | TRBV28 | . | 14 | TRBD2 | TGTGCCACGGATGGGACTAGCGGCACAGATACGCAGTATTTT | CATDGTSGTDTQYF
TRBJ2-1 | TRBV11-2 | . | 16 | TRBD2 | TGTGCCAGCAGCTCCAGACTAGCGGGGGGCACTAATGAGCAGTTCTTC | CASSSRLAGGTNEQFF
TRBJ2-3 | TRBV14 | . | 15 | . | TGTGCCAGCAGCCAGGGGGAGTTGAACACAGATACGCAGTATTTT | CASSQGELNTDTQYF
TRBJ2-5 | TRBV11-3 | . | 16 | . | TGTGCCAGCAGCTTGAACCCGACAGGCCCCCAAGAGACCCAGTACTTC | CASSLNPTGPQETQYF
TRBJ1-2 | TRBV6-1 | . | 13 | . | TGTGCCAGCAGCCGCTTGGGGGAAAATGGCTACACCTTC | CASSRLGENGYTF
TRBJ2-2 | TRBV7-2 | . | 16 | . | TGTGCCAGCAGCTTGAACTTAGGAGCGAACACCGGGGAGCTGTTTTTT | CASSLNLGANTGELFF
TRBJ2-2 | TRBV11-3 | once | 15 | . | TGTGCCAGCAGCTTATTGCGGGGTAGCACCGGGGAGCTGTTTTTT | CASSLLRGSTGELFF
TRBJ2-2 | TRBV28 | . | 16 | . | TGTGCCAGCAGTTCCCACGGGGCAGGTAACACCGGGGAGCTGTTTTTT | CASSSHGAGNTGELFF
TRBJ2-2 | TRBV9 | . | 14 | . | TGTGCCAGCAGCACAACAGGAAACCCCGGGGAGCTGTTTTTT | CASSTTGNPGELFF
TRBJ1-4 | TRBV28 | . | 15 | . | TGTGCCAGCACCGCGCGGCCGTGGGCTAATGAAAAACTGTTTTTT | CASTARPWANEKLFF
TRBJ1-1 | TRBV19 | few | 11 | . | TGTGCCAGTAGACTCGGACCTGAAGCTTTCTTT | CASRLGPEAFF
TRBJ2-2 | TRBV10-2 | . | 15 | TRBD1 | TGCGCCAGCCGTCCGGGACAGGGAAACACCGGGGAGCTGTTTTTT | CASRPGQGNTGELFF
TRBJ2-4 | TRBV7-2 | . | 13 | . | TGTGCCAGCAGCGCCCGGACGGGGAGCATTCAGTACTTC | CASSARTGSIQYF